This T cell receptor (beta chain) was captured by sequencing in a study of regulatory T cells in long-lasting Graves disease (dated by TCRdb to the early 2020s). About the investigation overall: Persistent Graves' disease was defined as persistently positive TSH receptor autoantibodies together with antithyroid drug treatment for over 5 years. Patients with persistent Graves' disease were compared with patients with newly diagnosed Graves' disease using TCR sequencing and RNA sequencing of peripheral blood. The study took place in China and was registered as a clinical trial. TCR sequencing covered 13 persistent and some 20 newly diagnosed Graves' disease patients, about 35 samples in total. Antithyroid drugs had been taken for about 10.3 years on average by persistent Graves' disease patients in the clinical cohort. General conclusions and limits of the study: The authors acknowledged the small sample size as a limitation that may reduce accuracy. More public clonotypes were shared among persistent patients (roughly 2,700) than among newly diagnosed patients (966). Compared with newly diagnosed patients, persistent Graves' disease patients had lower TCR Shannon entropy and fewer highly expanded clones, which suggests clonal expansion. Sequencing and analysis were limited to the TCR beta chain. TRBV28, TRBJ1-2 and TRBJ2-5 were preferentially used in persistent disease, while TRBV20-1 and TRBJ2-1 were favored in newly diagnosed disease. Peripheral blood alone was examined, since thyroid tissue, which constituted the primary lesion, could not be accessed.

This sample's time point label indicates: persistent/refractory GD, antithyroid drugs over 5 years with positive TRAb. For both TCR sequencing and RNA sequencing, RNA was extracted from PBMCs using TRIzol. Graves' disease was diagnosed according to American Thyroid Association guidelines. Recruitment of patients was carried out at an endocrinology department in Xi'an, China. Each patient gave around 9.2 milliliters of peripheral blood, collected in an EDTA anticoagulant tube. Ficoll Paque Plus density gradient separation was used to isolate PBMCs, and no further T cell sorting was done. RNA quality was checked with an Agilent 2100 Bioanalyzer and agarose gel, and concentration with a NanoDrop 2000. Library creation used multiplex PCR. Sequencing was carried out with an Illumina HiSeq 4000. To build TCR beta libraries, CDR3 regions were amplified by Arm-PCR using iRepertoire HTBI primers. PCR products were gel purified before sequencing. In the authors' own workflow: Across samples, about 63 TRBV and 13 to 15 TRBJ segments were identified and used for gene usage analysis of CDR3 amino acid clonotypes. Filtered high-quality paired reads were merged into contigs using COPE and FqMerger. BLAST was used to align contigs to IMGT TRBV, TRBD and TRBJ reference genes, with CDR3 defined following IMGT. Any clonotype with a frequency above 0.1% was classified as a highly expanded clone. Shannon entropy served as the measure of repertoire diversity, while the Gini coefficient captured V-J evenness. A clonotype was considered public if more than one individual shared it. The raw public reads went through TCRdb reprocessing: fastp at Q25, MiXCR clone calling, in-frame beta chains kept. Identical CDR3 proteins give one entry, which carries the most common genes and DNA. TCRdb's processing, not the authors' own work, is the source of the V and J calls. This sample is represented by about 460,000 distinct CDR3 sequences; 20% to 25% of them were singletons. Around 12% of the sample rests with the top ten.

This clonotype was detected a few times. Its antigen remains undetermined. No clone much larger than this one lies a single base away; base qualities are absent. The CDR3, cysteine through phenylalanine, is 16 amino acids long. CDR3 DNA is the only sequence kept; it has 48 bases, read in frame from the first base. V lost 2 bases and J lost 10 bases; the stretch between them is 18 bases long. The germline V gene sets CDR1 to SGHTA and CDR2 to FQGNSA. This receptor chain uses TRBV7-2 and TRBJ1-6; 6 matching bases give a weak D call of TRBD1. Specimen: peripheral blood mononuclear cells (PBMCs), collected when the disease was refractory, from a patient treated with antithyroid drugs. The receptor's source is a female donor with Graves disease. The nucleotide sequence reads as follows: TGTGCCAGCAGCTTAATGACAGGCCAAACTAGGTCACCCCTCCACTTT. Translated, this is CASSLMTGQTRSPLHF.